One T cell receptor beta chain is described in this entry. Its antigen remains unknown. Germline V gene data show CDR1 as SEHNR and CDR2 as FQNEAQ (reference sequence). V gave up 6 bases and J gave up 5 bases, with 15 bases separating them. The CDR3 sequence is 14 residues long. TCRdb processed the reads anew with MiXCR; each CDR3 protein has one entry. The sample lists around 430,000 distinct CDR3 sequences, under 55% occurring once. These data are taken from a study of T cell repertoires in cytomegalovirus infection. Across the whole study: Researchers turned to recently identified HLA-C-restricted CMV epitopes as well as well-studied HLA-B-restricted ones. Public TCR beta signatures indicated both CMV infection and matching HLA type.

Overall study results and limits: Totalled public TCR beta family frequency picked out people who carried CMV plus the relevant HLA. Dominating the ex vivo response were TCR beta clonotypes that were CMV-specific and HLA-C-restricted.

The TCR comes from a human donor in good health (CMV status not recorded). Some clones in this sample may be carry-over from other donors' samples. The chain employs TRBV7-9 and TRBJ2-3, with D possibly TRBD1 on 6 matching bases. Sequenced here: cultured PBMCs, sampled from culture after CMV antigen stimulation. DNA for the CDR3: TGTGCCAGCAGAACAAACAGGGCAGTAGATACGCAGTATTTT. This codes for CASRTNRAVDTQYF.